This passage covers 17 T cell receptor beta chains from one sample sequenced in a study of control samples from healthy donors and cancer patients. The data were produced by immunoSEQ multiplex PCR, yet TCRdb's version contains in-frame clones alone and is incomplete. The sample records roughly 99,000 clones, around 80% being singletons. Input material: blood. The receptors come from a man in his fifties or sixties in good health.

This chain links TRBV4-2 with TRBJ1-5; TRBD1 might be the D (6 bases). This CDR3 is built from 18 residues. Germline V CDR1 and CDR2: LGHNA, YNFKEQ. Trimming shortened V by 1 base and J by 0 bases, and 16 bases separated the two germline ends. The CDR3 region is CASSQGGDTVYSNQPQHF. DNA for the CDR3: TGTGCCAGCAGCCAAGGGGGGGACACGGTTTATAGCAATCAGCCCCAGCATTTT.

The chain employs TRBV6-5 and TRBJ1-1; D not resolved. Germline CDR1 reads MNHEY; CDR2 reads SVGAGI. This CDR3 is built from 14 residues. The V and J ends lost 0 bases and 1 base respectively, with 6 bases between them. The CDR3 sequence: CASSYSVQNTEAFF. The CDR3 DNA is TGTGCCAGCAGTTACTCCGTGCAGAACACTGAAGCTTTCTTT.

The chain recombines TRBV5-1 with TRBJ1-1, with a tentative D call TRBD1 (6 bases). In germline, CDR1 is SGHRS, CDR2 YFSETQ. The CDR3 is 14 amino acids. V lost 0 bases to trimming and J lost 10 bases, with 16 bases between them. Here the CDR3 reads CASSLGDNRVGAFF. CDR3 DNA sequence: TGCGCCAGCAGCTTGGGGGATAACAGGGTGGGAGCTTTCTTT.

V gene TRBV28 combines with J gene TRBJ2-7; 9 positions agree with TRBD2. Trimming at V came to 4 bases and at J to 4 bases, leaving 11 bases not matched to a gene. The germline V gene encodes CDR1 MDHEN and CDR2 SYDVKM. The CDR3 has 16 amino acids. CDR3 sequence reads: CASSSSDSGSMYEQYF. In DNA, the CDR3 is TGTGCCAGCAGTTCCTCGGATAGCGGGAGTATGTACGAGCAGTACTTC.

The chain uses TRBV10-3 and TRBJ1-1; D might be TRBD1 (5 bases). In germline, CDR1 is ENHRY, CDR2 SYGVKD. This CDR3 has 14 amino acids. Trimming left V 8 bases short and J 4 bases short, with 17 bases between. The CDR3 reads CAIGAYSIRTEAFF. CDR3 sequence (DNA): TGTGCCATCGGGGCCTATTCAATACGCACTGAAGCTTTCTTT.

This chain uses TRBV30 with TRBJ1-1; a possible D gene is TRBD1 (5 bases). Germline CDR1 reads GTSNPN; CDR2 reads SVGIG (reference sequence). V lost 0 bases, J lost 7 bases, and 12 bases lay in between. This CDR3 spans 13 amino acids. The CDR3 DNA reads TGTGCCTGGAGTGTACGATACGGGGGTGAAGCTTTCTTT. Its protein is CAWSVRYGGEAFF.

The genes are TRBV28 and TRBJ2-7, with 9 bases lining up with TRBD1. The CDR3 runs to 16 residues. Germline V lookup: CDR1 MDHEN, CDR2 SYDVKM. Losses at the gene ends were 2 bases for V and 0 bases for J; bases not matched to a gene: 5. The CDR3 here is CASSLAGTGPSYEQYF. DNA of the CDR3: TGTGCCAGCAGTTTAGCCGGGACAGGGCCCTCCTACGAGCAGTACTTC. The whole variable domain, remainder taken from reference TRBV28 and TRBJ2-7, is DVKVTQSSRYLVKRTGEKVFLECVQDMDHENMFWYRQDPGLGLRLIYFSYDVKMKEKGDIPEGYSVSREKKERFSLILESASTNQTSMYLCASSLAGTGPSYEQYFGPGTRLTVT.

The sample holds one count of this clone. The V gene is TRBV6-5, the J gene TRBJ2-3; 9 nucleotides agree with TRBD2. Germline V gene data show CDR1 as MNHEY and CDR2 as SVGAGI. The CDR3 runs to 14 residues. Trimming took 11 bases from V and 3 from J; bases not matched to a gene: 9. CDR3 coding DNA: TGTGCCGCGCAAGAAGCGGGGGGAACAGATACGCAGTATTTT. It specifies CAAQEAGGTDTQYF.

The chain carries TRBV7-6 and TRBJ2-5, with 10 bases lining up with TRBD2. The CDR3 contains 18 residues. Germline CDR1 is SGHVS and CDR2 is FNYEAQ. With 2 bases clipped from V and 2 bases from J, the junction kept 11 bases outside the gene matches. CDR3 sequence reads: CASSLWEIAGGNQETQYF. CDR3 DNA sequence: TGTGCCAGCAGCTTATGGGAAATAGCGGGAGGAAATCAAGAGACCCAGTACTTC.

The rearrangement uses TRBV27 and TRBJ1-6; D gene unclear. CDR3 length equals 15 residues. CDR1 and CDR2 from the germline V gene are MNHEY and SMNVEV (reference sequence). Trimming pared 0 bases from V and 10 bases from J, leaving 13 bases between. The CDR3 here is CASSLSRPPDSPLHF. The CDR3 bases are TGTGCCAGCAGTTTATCTAGACCCCCCGACTCACCCCTCCACTTT.

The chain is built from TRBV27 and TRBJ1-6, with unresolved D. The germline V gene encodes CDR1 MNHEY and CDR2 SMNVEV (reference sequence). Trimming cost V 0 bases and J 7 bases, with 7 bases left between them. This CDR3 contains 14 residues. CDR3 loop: CASSLSLGNSPLHF. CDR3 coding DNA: TGTGCCAGCAGTTTATCGTTGGGGAATTCACCCCTCCACTTT.

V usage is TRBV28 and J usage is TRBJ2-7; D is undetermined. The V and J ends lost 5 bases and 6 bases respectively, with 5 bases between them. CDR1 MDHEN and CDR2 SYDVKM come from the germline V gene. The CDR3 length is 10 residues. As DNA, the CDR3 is TGTGCCAGCAGTGGCACCGAGCAGTACTTC. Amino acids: CASSGTEQYF.

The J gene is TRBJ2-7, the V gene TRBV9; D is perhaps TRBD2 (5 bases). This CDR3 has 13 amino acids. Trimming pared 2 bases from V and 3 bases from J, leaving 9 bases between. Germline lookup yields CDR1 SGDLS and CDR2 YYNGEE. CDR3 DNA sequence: TGTGCCAGCAGCGTCGATGGAGGCTACGAGCAGTACTTC. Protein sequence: CASSVDGGYEQYF.

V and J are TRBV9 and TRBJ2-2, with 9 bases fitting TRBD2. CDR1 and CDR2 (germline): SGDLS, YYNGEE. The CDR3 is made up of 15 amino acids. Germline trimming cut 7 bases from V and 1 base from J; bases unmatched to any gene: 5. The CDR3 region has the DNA TGTGCCAGCGGGGTAGCGGGAGTGAACACCGGGGAGCTGTTTTTT. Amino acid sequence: CASGVAGVNTGELFF.

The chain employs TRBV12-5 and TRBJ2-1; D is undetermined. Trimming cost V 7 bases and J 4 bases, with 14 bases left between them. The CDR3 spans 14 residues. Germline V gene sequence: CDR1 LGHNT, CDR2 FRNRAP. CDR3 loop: CASAPSTEYNEQFF. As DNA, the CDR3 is TGTGCTAGTGCCCCATCGACGGAATACAATGAGCAGTTCTTC.

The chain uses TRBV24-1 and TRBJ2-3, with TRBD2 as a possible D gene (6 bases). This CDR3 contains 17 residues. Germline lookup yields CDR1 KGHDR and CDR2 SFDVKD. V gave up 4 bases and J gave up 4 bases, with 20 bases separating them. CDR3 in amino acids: CATSDFGASDPPDTQYF. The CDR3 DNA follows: TGTGCCACCAGTGACTTTGGGGCTAGCGACCCGCCAGATACGCAGTATTTT.

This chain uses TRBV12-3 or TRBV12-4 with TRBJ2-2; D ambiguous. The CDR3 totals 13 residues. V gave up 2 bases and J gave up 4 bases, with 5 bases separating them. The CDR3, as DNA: TGTGCCAGCAGTTTATTTGCCACCGGGGAGCTGTTTTTT. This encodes CASSLFATGELFF.